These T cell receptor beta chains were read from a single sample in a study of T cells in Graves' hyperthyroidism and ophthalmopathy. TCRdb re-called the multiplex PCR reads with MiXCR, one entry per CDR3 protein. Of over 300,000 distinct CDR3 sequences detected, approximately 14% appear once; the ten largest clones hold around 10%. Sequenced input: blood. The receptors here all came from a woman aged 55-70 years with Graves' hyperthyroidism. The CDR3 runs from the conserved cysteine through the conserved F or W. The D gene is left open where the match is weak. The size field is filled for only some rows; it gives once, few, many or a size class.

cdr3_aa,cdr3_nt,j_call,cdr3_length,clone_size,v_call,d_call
CASRDYRGLNTEAFF,TGTGCCAGTAGGGATTACAGGGGCTTGAACACTGAAGCTTTCTTT,TRBJ1-1,15,few,TRBV19,TRBD1
CASSLLTGVGANVLTF,TGTGCCAGCAGCTTGCTAACAGGGGTTGGGGCCAACGTCCTGACTTTC,TRBJ2-6,16,NA,TRBV5-4,TRBD1
CASSERTSGDTQYF,TGTGCCAGCAGCGAAAGGACTAGCGGAGATACGCAGTATTTT,TRBJ2-3,14,many,TRBV3-1,TRBD2
CASRSSPQSTDTQYF,TGTGCCAGCCGGTCCTCACCCCAGAGCACAGATACGCAGTATTTT,TRBJ2-3,15,many,TRBV6-1,NA
CASSLDASGNTIYF,TGCGCCAGCAGCTTGGACGCCTCTGGAAACACCATATATTTT,TRBJ1-3,14,many,TRBV5-1,NA
CASSSRPDGVDSNQPQHF,TGTGCCAGCAGTTCCCGTCCTGATGGGGTCGATAGCAATCAGCCCCAGCATTTT,TRBJ1-5,18,many,TRBV27,NA
CASSTQGSQPQHF,TGTGCCAGCAGTACCCAGGGTTCTCAGCCCCAGCATTTT,TRBJ1-5,13,many,TRBV2,NA
CATSETGQDTEAFF,TGTGCCACCAGCGAAACAGGGCAGGACACTGAAGCTTTCTTT,TRBJ1-1,14,many,TRBV24-1,NA
CASSAPGTGDEKLFF,TGTGCCAGCAGCGCCCCGGGGACCGGGGATGAAAAACTGTTTTTT,TRBJ1-4,15,NA,TRBV9,NA
CASSLRHNNEQYF,TGTGCCAGCAGTTTACGACACAACAACGAGCAGTACTTC,TRBJ2-7,13,many,TRBV12-3/TRBV12-4,NA
CAISEKPTGGDQPQHF,TGTGCCATCAGTGAGAAGCCGACAGGGGGCGATCAGCCCCAGCATTTT,TRBJ1-5,16,many,TRBV10-3,TRBD1
CASSLAQGTGSEAFF,TGTGCCAGCAGTTTAGCCCAAGGGACAGGGTCCGAAGCTTTCTTT,TRBJ1-1,15,few,TRBV28,TRBD1
CASSFGTSAGEQFF,TGTGCCAGCAGCTTCGGGACTAGCGCGGGTGAGCAGTTCTTC,TRBJ2-1,14,many,TRBV5-6,TRBD2
CASSPGLAAETQYF,TGTGCCAGCAGTCCGGGACTAGCGGCAGAGACCCAGTACTTC,TRBJ2-5,14,many,TRBV2,TRBD2
CASSYSGNYNEQFF,TGTGCCAGCAGTTACAGCGGGAACTACAATGAGCAGTTCTTC,TRBJ2-1,14,many,TRBV6-1,TRBD2
CASSGDPSGNTIYF,TGTGCCAGCAGTGGGGATCCCTCTGGAAACACCATATATTTT,TRBJ1-3,14,many,TRBV2,NA
CASSFEERYYEQYF,TGTGCCAGCAGCTTCGAGGAGCGTTACTACGAGCAGTACTTC,TRBJ2-7,14,few,TRBV7-9,NA
CASSLLGQGTEQYF,TGTGCCAGCAGTTTATTGGGACAGGGGACCGAGCAGTACTTC,TRBJ2-7,14,many,TRBV27,TRBD1
CASSSDSHNEKLFF,TGTGCCAGCAGCTCGGACAGCCATAATGAAAAACTGTTTTTT,TRBJ1-4,14,few,TRBV5-4,NA
CASSSPGQGSGEQFF,TGTGCCAGCAGTTCTCCGGGACAGGGTAGCGGTGAGCAGTTCTTC,TRBJ2-1,15,many,TRBV28,TRBD1
CASSIRGTPYEQYF,TGTGCCAGCAGTATTAGAGGAACTCCCTACGAGCAGTACTTC,TRBJ2-7,14,many,TRBV7-8,NA
CASSVAGTFANYGYTF,TGTGCCAGCAGCGTTGCTGGGACTTTTGCTAACTATGGCTACACCTTC,TRBJ1-2,16,NA,TRBV9,NA
CASSARDTYQPQHF,TGTGCCAGCAGTGCCCGGGACACGTATCAGCCCCAGCATTTT,TRBJ1-5,14,many,TRBV2,NA
CASSLRRAGTTRKGEQYF,TGTGCCAGCAGCTTAAGGAGGGCGGGGACAACCCGTAAGGGCGAGCAGTACTTC,TRBJ2-7,18,many,TRBV7-8,NA
CASSRNVGSYTF,TGTGCCAGCAGCCGTAATGTTGGGAGCTACACCTTC,TRBJ1-2,12,many,TRBV12-3/TRBV12-4,NA
CASSFSLVGWETQYF,TGTGCCAGCAGCTTTTCCCTAGTGGGTTGGGAGACCCAGTACTTC,TRBJ2-5,15,NA,TRBV11-3,NA
CASSEAREQFF,TGTGCCAGCAGTGAAGCGAGGGAGCAGTTCTTC,TRBJ2-1,11,NA,TRBV6-1,NA
CASSAAGYQNEKLFF,TGTGCCAGCAGTGCCGCAGGGTACCAAAATGAAAAACTGTTTTTT,TRBJ1-4,15,few,TRBV28,NA
CSARLAGGPGGELFF,TGCAGTGCCCGTCTAGCGGGAGGGCCTGGCGGGGAGCTGTTTTTT,TRBJ2-2,15,NA,TRBV20-1,TRBD2
CAISEPSVDPETQYF,TGTGCCATCAGTGAGCCTAGCGTGGACCCAGAGACCCAGTACTTC,TRBJ2-5,15,many,TRBV10-3,NA
CASSQTGTSDTDTQYF,TGCGCCAGCAGTCAGACCGGGACTAGCGACACAGATACGCAGTATTTT,TRBJ2-3,16,NA,TRBV10-2,TRBD2
CASSLGRDLNEKLFF,TGTGCCAGCAGCTTGGGCCGGGACCTTAATGAAAAACTGTTTTTT,TRBJ1-4,15,many,TRBV5-4,NA
CASGLVPTADEAFF,TGTGCTAGTGGTTTGGTCCCGACAGCTGATGAAGCTTTCTTT,TRBJ1-1,14,many,TRBV12-5,NA
CATSRGGGGTGELFF,TGTGCCACCAGCAGAGGGGGGGGAGGCACCGGGGAGCTGTTTTTT,TRBJ2-2,15,many,TRBV15,TRBD2
CASSLLGRMNTEAFF,TGTGCCAGCAGTTTATTGGGCAGGATGAACACTGAAGCTTTCTTT,TRBJ1-1,15,many,TRBV27,NA
CASSPKGGLTTVNTEAFF,TGTGCCAGCAGCCCCAAAGGGGGGCTGACTACCGTGAACACTGAAGCTTTCTTT,TRBJ1-1,18,many,TRBV7-9,NA
CSARVGLGAEETQYF,TGCAGTGCTAGAGTGGGACTAGGCGCAGAGGAGACCCAGTACTTC,TRBJ2-5,15,many,TRBV20-1,TRBD2
CASNLEGVRAVYNSPLHF,TGTGCCAGCAACCTAGAGGGAGTTCGGGCAGTCTATAATTCACCCCTCCACTTT,TRBJ1-6,18,few,TRBV6-1,NA
CASNQESTDTQYF,TGCGCCAGCAATCAGGAATCCACAGATACGCAGTATTTT,TRBJ2-3,13,few,TRBV5-1,NA
CSAPRLAGGRYEQFF,TGCAGTGCTCCCCGACTAGCGGGAGGTCGCTATGAGCAGTTCTTC,TRBJ2-1,15,many,TRBV20-1,TRBD2
CASRPVAGRLYEQFF,TGTGCCAGCAGACCCGTAGCGGGTCGCTTATATGAGCAGTTCTTC,TRBJ2-1,15,few,TRBV28,TRBD2
CASSPGQGALEAFF,TGTGCCAGCAGCCCGGGACAGGGGGCACTTGAAGCTTTCTTT,TRBJ1-1,14,many,TRBV3-1,TRBD1
CAISESQGSRAFF,TGTGCCATCAGTGAGTCTCAGGGATCTCGGGCTTTCTTT,TRBJ1-1,13,many,TRBV10-3,NA
CASSDAGQFYEQYF,TGTGCCAGCAGTGATGCGGGACAGTTCTACGAGCAGTACTTC,TRBJ2-7,14,many,TRBV6-1,NA
CATSDRGQGAREKLFF,TGTGCCACCAGTGATAGGGGACAGGGGGCGCGAGAAAAACTGTTTTTT,TRBJ1-4,16,NA,TRBV24-1,TRBD1
CASTSRGGSTDTQYF,TGTGCCAGCACCTCACGAGGGGGGTCCACAGATACGCAGTATTTT,TRBJ2-3,15,many,TRBV3-1,NA
CASSPRDNYGYTF,TGTGCCAGCAGCCCCAGAGATAACTATGGCTACACCTTC,TRBJ1-2,13,many,TRBV6-2/TRBV6-3,NA
CASSVEGRTDYEQYF,TGTGCCAGCAGCGTAGAGGGAAGGACTGACTACGAGCAGTACTTC,TRBJ2-7,15,NA,TRBV9,NA
CASSWDTGGLYGYTF,TGCGCCAGCAGCTGGGATACAGGGGGCCTCTATGGCTACACCTTC,TRBJ1-2,15,many,TRBV5-1,TRBD1